The 29 T cell receptor beta chains reported below all come from one sample, sequenced in a study of cytomegalovirus exposure and HLA in healthy donors (TCRdb year 2017). The library was produced with the immunoSEQ multiplex PCR assay. For the multiplex PCR, a mixture combining 60 forward primers for TCR Vbeta segments and 13 reverse primers for TCR Jbeta segments was used. TCRdb took over this immuneACCESS table, retaining in-frame rearrangements with V and J assigned. Such tables are incomplete; in checked studies, under half of the missing clones stem from an unresolved V gene, and the remainder is unexplained. This sample holds under 150,000 clones; less than 80% were observed only once. The ten largest clonotypes hold 4% to 5% of the sample. The specimen sequenced was PBMCs. These receptors were obtained from a woman aged 40 to 50 in good health and CMV-seropositive.

This chain uses TRBV6-7 with TRBJ1-6, with 8 bases lining up with TRBD1. TRBV6-7 is noted as an ORF with a role that remains uncertain. After removal of 0 bases from V and 6 bases from J, the junction contained 10 bases not matched to a gene. CDR3 size: 18 residues. CDR3 nucleotide sequence: TGTGCCAGCAGTTACTCAGGGGCAGGGGGCGCTTCTAATTCACCCCTCCACTTT. Translated: CASSYSGAGGASNSPLHF.

V is TRBV5-1 and J is TRBJ1-1, with TRBD1 matching 7 bases. The germline gives CDR1 SGHRS, CDR2 YFSETQ. J was trimmed by 0 bases and V by 0 bases; bases with no gene match: 8. CDR3 length: 17 residues. CDR3 amino acids: CASSLGGDRQMNTEAFF. The CDR3 nucleotides are TGCGCCAGCAGCTTGGGGGGGGACAGACAAATGAACACTGAAGCTTTCTTT.

This chain joins TRBV5-4 and TRBJ2-3; possible D gene TRBD2, 6 bases. Germline CDR1 and CDR2: SGHNT and YYREEE (reference sequence). Trimming took off 0 bases at V and 6 bases at J, with 14 bases between the two ends. The CDR3 totals 15 residues. As DNA, the CDR3 is TGTGCCAGCAGCTTGGCTGGCGGGGTTCAGGATACGCAGTATTTT. Translation: CASSLAGGVQDTQYF.

This clone was observed a handful of times. CDR3 coding DNA: TGTGCCAGCAGCGGGACAGGGTACAATGAGCAGTTCTTC. This translates into CASSGTGYNEQFF. The gene calls are TRBV6-4 and TRBJ2-1; 9 bases are a match to TRBD1. Germline V CDR1 and CDR2: MRHNA, SNTAGT. The CDR3 length is 13 residues. V gave up 6 bases and J gave up 4 bases; unmatched junction bases: 1.

The chain recombines TRBV6-5 with TRBJ2-7; D possibly corresponds to TRBD1 (5 bases). This CDR3 spans 12 amino acids. V dropped 4 bases and J dropped 6 bases, with 10 bases sitting between them. CDR1 MNHEY and CDR2 SVGAGI come from the germline V gene. The CDR3 here is CASSLQGREQYF. DNA of the CDR3: TGTGCCAGCAGTTTGCAGGGTCGCGAGCAGTACTTC.

This clone has just a few counts. This chain's CDR3 is CASSTDRVVRDIQYF. DNA of the CDR3: TGTGCCAGCAGTACTGACAGGGTGGTGAGGGACATTCAGTACTTC. The chain recombines TRBV6-1 with TRBJ2-4; 7 positions match TRBD1. The CDR3 has 15 residues. Germline CDR1 reads MNHNS; CDR2 reads SASEGT. J was trimmed by 8 bases and V by 5 bases; bases with no gene match: 12.

The CDR3 protein is CSASSPAEAFF. CDR3 DNA: TGCAGTGCTAGTAGCCCAGCTGAAGCTTTCTTT. The chain couples TRBV20-1 to TRBJ1-1; D call uncertain. The CDR3 sequence is 11 residues long. The V end was cut by 3 bases, the J end by 6 bases, with 8 bases between. Germline V gives CDR1 DFQATT, CDR2 SNEGSKA (reference sequence).

As to this clone: At one end, the junction sequence differs from germline, possibly due to a read error. Other DNA sequences within the sample encode an identical CDR3. The V and J genes are TRBV11-1 and TRBJ1-1; TRBD1 might be the D (6 bases). Per germline, CDR1 SGHAT and CDR2 FQDESV (reference sequence). This CDR3 has 15 amino acids. This CDR3 reads CASRPGDRLNTEAFF. CDR3 coding DNA: TGTGCCAGCAGGCCAGGTGACAGGCTGAACACTGAAGCTTTCTTC.

This clone was seen a few times. This chain links TRBV4-2 with TRBJ2-1; 9 bases map to TRBD2. Germline trimming cut 0 bases from V and 5 bases from J; bases unmatched to any gene: 23. The CDR3 is made up of 22 amino acids. CDR1 is LGHNA and CDR2 is YNFKEQ in the germline V gene. This CDR3 is CASSQEFRVWREGRVENNEQFF. CDR3 nucleotide sequence: TGTGCCAGCAGCCAAGAGTTTAGGGTTTGGCGGGAGGGCCGAGTAGAAAACAATGAGCAGTTCTTC.

This clone was found a few times. J is TRBJ2-2 and V is TRBV27, with D perhaps matching TRBD2 (5 bases). This CDR3 has 16 amino acids. V lost 1 base, J lost 4 bases, and 13 bases lay in between. Germline V lookup: CDR1 MNHEY, CDR2 SMNVEV (reference sequence). The CDR3 DNA reads as TGTGCCAGCAGTTTATTGTACGGGGTGGGCACCGGGGAGCTGTTTTTT. Encoded protein: CASSLLYGVGTGELFF.

V and J are TRBV30 and TRBJ1-2; D gene uncertain. The V end was cut by 2 bases, the J end by 0 bases, with 13 bases between. CDR3 size: 15 residues. The germline V gene encodes CDR1 GTSNPN and CDR2 SVGIG (reference sequence). CDR3 bases: TGTGCCTGGAGTTTCCAAGCGCGGCCTAACTATGGCTACACCTTC. Residues: CAWSFQARPNYGYTF. Full variable domain (missing parts from reference TRBV30 and TRBJ1-2): SQTIHQWPATLVQPVGSPLSLECTVEGTSNPNLYWYRQAAGRGLQLLFYSVGIGQISSEVPQNLSASRPQDRQFILSSKKLLLSDSGFYLCAWSFQARPNYGYTFGSGTRLTVV.

The chain carries TRBV27 and TRBJ2-1; TRBD2 agrees at 8 bases. From germline, CDR1 is MNHEY and CDR2 SMNVEV (reference sequence). The junction had 4 bases not matched to a gene; V was cut back by 6 bases and J by 0 bases. This CDR3 is built from 15 residues. CDR3 DNA: TGTGCCAGCAGAATAGCGGGAAGCTCCTACAATGAGCAGTTCTTC. Its protein is CASRIAGSSYNEQFF.

The sample holds a few counts of this clone. The genes are TRBV18 and TRBJ2-2; D is undetermined. Germline V gene lookup returns CDR1 KGHSH and CDR2 LQKENI. The ends were cut back, 2 bases at V and 5 bases at J, with 12 bases in the middle. The CDR3 spans 15 residues. The CDR3 spells CASSPWRSGTGELFF. The CDR3 DNA reads TGTGCCAGCTCACCATGGCGGTCTGGGACCGGGGAGCTGTTTTTT.

The CDR3 DNA follows: TGTGCCAGCAGCTTAGTCGTAGGGGCCTACGAGCAGTACTTC. Encoded protein: CASSLVVGAYEQYF. The chain employs TRBV7-9 and TRBJ2-7; D may be TRBD1 (5 bases). V dropped 1 base and J dropped 2 bases, with 9 bases sitting between them. From germline, CDR1 is SEHNR and CDR2 FQNEAQ (reference sequence). The CDR3 runs 14 residues.

Turning to this clone: One end of the junction fails to match germline, which may point to a read error. The chain employs TRBV7-2 and TRBJ2-7; 8 positions match TRBD2. CDR3 length: 13 amino acids. In germline, CDR1 is SGHTA, CDR2 FQGNSA. The CDR3 sequence is CASSSVVGLAGYF. In DNA form, the CDR3 reads TGTGCCAGCAGCTCCGTGGTAGGACTAGCCGGGTATTTC.

V usage is TRBV7-2 and J usage is TRBJ2-5; D is unresolved. Deletions cut 8 bases from V and 3 bases from J, with 16 bases between. This CDR3 has 14 residues. Per the germline V gene, CDR1 is SGHTA and CDR2 is FQGNSA. The CDR3 bases are TGTGCCAGCGCCCTCAACCGAGGTAAAGAGACCCAGTACTTC. Translation: CASALNRGKETQYF.

CDR3 sequence (DNA): TGTGCCAGCTCACCATACGGGACTAGCGGGTACAGCTCCTACAATGAGCAGTTCTTC. Its translation is CASSPYGTSGYSSYNEQFF. The chain links TRBV18 to TRBJ2-1; 12 positions match TRBD2. Germline V gives CDR1 KGHSH, CDR2 LQKENI. The ends lost 2 bases at V and 0 bases at J; junction bases unmatched: 8. CDR3 length: 19 residues.

The gene calls are TRBV7-3 and TRBJ2-1; 15 bases are shared with TRBD2. Trimming took 0 bases from V and 7 from J; bases not matched to a gene: 7. The CDR3 covers 18 residues. CDR1 is SGHTA and CDR2 is FQGTGA in the germline V gene. In nucleotides, the CDR3 is TGTGCCAGCAGCTTAACCGGACTAGCGGGGGGGCGTGTTAATGAGCAGTTCTTC. Its protein is CASSLTGLAGGRVNEQFF.

This clone has just a few counts. The CDR3 region has the DNA TGTGCCAGCAGTTCTCCTAGCGGGCGTACCTACGAGCAGTACTTC. The encoded protein is CASSSPSGRTYEQYF. This sequence joins TRBV27 and TRBJ2-7, with 8 bases fitting TRBD2. This CDR3 comprises 15 residues. After removal of 4 bases from V and 2 bases from J, the junction contained 7 bases not matched to a gene. CDR1 MNHEY and CDR2 SMNVEV come from the germline V gene (reference sequence).

The chain employs TRBV27 and TRBJ1-5; D may be TRBD1 (6 bases). Trimming removed 2 bases from V and 2 bases from J, with 16 bases in between. The germline CDR1 and CDR2 sequences are MNHEY and SMNVEV (reference sequence). The CDR3 has 17 residues. The CDR3 loop reads CASSLSSPAGGNQPQHF. In DNA form, the CDR3 reads TGTGCCAGCAGTTTAAGTAGTCCGGCAGGGGGCAATCAGCCCCAGCATTTT.

The chain uses TRBV19 and TRBJ1-2, with D tentatively TRBD1 (6 bases). CDR1 LNHDA and CDR2 SQIVND come from the germline V gene (reference sequence). The CDR3 totals 15 residues. V shed 5 bases and J shed 4 bases, with 17 bases lying between them. CDR3 nucleotide sequence: TGTGCCAGTAGTGCCCGGGACAATCTCCTCTATGGCTACACCTTC. This gives the protein CASSARDNLLYGYTF.

This chain joins TRBV5-6 and TRBJ2-3, with a weak D call TRBD2 (6 bases). CDR1 is SGHDT, CDR2 YYEEEE, per germline. The CDR3 has 13 residues. V lost 1 base, J lost 4 bases, and 7 bases lay in between. The CDR3 DNA is TGTGCCAGCAGCTTGTGGGGGGCAGATACGCAGTATTTT. The encoded protein is CASSLWGADTQYF.

With respect to this clone: One junction end disagrees with the germline gene, perhaps due to a read error. The V gene is TRBV7-9, the J gene TRBJ1-2; D gene uncertain. The CDR3 loop spans 17 amino acids. CDR1 is SEHNR, CDR2 FQNEAQ, per germline (reference sequence). CDR3: CSSSLGLREGRSYGYTF. The CDR3 DNA sequence: TGTTCCAGCAGCTTAGGGCTGAGAGAGGGTCGTTCCTATGGCTACACCTTC.

The J gene is TRBJ2-7, the V gene TRBV6-5; 7 nucleotides match TRBD1. CDR1 is MNHEY, CDR2 SVGAGI, per germline. V dropped 2 bases and J dropped 1; count of bases not matched to a gene: 8. The CDR3 spans 16 residues. The CDR3 nucleotides read TGTGCCAGCAGTTACAGGGGGACAGTTACGTCCTACGAGCAGTACTTC. It is translated as CASSYRGTVTSYEQYF.

The chain recombines TRBV5-1 with TRBJ1-4; 7 bases agree with TRBD1. The CDR3 extends over 15 amino acids. The V segment lost 2 bases and the J segment 5 bases; nucleotides outside the gene matches: 6. Looked up from germline, CDR1 is SGHRS and CDR2 is YFSETQ. CDR3 amino acids: CASSLQGQLNEKLFF. The CDR3, as DNA: TGCGCCAGCAGCTTACAGGGACAGCTAAATGAAAAACTGTTTTTT. Full variable domain (remainder filled in from reference TRBV5-1 and TRBJ1-4): KAGVTQTPRYLIKTRGQQVTLSCSPISGHRSVSWYQQTPGQGLQFLFEYFSETQRNKGNFPGRFSGRQFSNSRSEMNVSTLELGDSALYLCASSLQGQLNEKLFFGSGTQLSVL.

The J gene is TRBJ2-7, the V gene TRBV6-1; 7 nucleotides line up with TRBD1. CDR1 MNHNS and CDR2 SASEGT come from the germline V gene. J gave up 2 bases and V 1 base, and 2 bases lay outside the gene matches. There are 14 residues in the CDR3. CDR3 bases: TGTGCCAGCAGTGAAGTAGGGGGCCCCTACGAGCAGTACTTC. Translating it yields CASSEVGGPYEQYF.

This rearrangement joins TRBV30 to TRBJ2-1, with TRBD2 as a possible D gene (6 bases). CDR3 length equals 15 residues. Trimming took off 2 bases at V and 0 bases at J, with 11 bases between the two ends. The germline CDR1 and CDR2 sequences are GTSNPN and SVGIG (reference sequence). CDR3 loop: CAWSPGLFSYNEQFF. CDR3 nucleotide sequence: TGTGCCTGGAGTCCGGGACTCTTCTCCTACAATGAGCAGTTCTTC.

The rearrangement uses TRBV11-2 and TRBJ2-1, with 7 bases fitting TRBD1. The CDR3 runs to 15 residues. Germline loops: CDR1 SGHAT, CDR2 FQNNGV. Trimming took 2 bases from V and 7 from J; bases not matched to a gene: 8. The CDR3: CASSLTTGASNEQFF. CDR3 nucleotide sequence: TGTGCCAGCAGCTTAACAACAGGGGCGTCAAATGAGCAGTTCTTC. Drawing the rest from reference TRBV11-2 and TRBJ2-1, the complete variable domain is EAGVAQSPRYKIIEKRQSVAFWCNPISGHATLYWYQQILGQGPKLLIQFQNNGVVDDSQLPKDRFSAERLKGVDSTLKIQPAKLEDSAVYLCASSLTTGASNEQFFGPGTRLTVL.

The V and J genes are TRBV11-1 and TRBJ2-1; 7 bases are a match to TRBD2. There are 13 residues in the CDR3. Germline V gives CDR1 SGHAT, CDR2 FQDESV (reference sequence). V gave up 8 bases and J gave up 2 bases; unmatched junction bases: 3. CDR3 coding DNA: TGTGCCAGCGAGCGGGATCCCTACAATGAGCAGTTCTTC. Protein: CASERDPYNEQFF.